The 14 T cell receptor beta chains presented below share a single source sample, sequenced in a study of cytomegalovirus exposure and HLA in healthy donors. 60 Vbeta and 13 Jbeta primers were used in PCR. Produced via immunoSEQ multiplex PCR; TCRdb's table is partial and in-frame only. The data contain about 170,000 clones, approximately 80% of them singletons. The sequenced sample consisted of PBMCs. These receptors all stem from a woman aged 45-65 years in good health and CMV-seronegative.

V gene TRBV27 combines with J gene TRBJ2-7; TRBD1 might be the D (6 bases). Trimming pared 6 bases from V and 3 bases from J, leaving 15 bases between. Germline V gives CDR1 MNHEY, CDR2 SMNVEV (reference sequence). The CDR3 spans 14 residues. CDR3 nucleotides: TGTGCCAGCAGCTTAGGCCCGGACAGCTACGAGCAGTACTTC. Encoded protein: CASSLGPDSYEQYF.

The chain carries TRBV29-1 and TRBJ2-3, with D perhaps matching TRBD2 (5 bases). Germline CDR1 and CDR2: SQVTM and ANQGSEA. Trimming pared 7 bases from V and 3 bases from J, leaving 11 bases between. The CDR3 runs to 12 residues. The CDR3 loop reads CSAATGTDTQYF. Written as DNA, the CDR3 is TGCAGCGCAGCGACGGGGACAGATACGCAGTATTTT.

The chain joins TRBV29-1 to TRBJ2-5; no definite D call. V dropped 3 bases and J dropped 5 bases, with 10 bases sitting between them. The CDR3 has 12 amino acids. CDR1 and CDR2 (germline): SQVTM, ANQGSEA. The CDR3 nucleotides are TGCAGCGTTGAGCTCGCGTGGGAGACCCAGTACTTC. Its protein is CSVELAWETQYF. The whole variable domain, remainder taken from reference TRBV29-1 and TRBJ2-5, is SAVISQKPSRDICQRGTSLTIQCQVDSQVTMMFWYRQQPGQSLTLIATANQGSEATYESGFVIDKFPISRPNLTFSTLTVSNMSPEDSSIYLCSVELAWETQYFGPGTRLLVL.

The chain combines TRBV28 with TRBJ1-1; possibly TRBD1 for D (5 bases). Trimming cost V 6 bases and J 8 bases, with 13 bases left between them. The CDR3 sequence is 12 residues long. The germline gives CDR1 MDHEN, CDR2 SYDVKM. The CDR3 loop is CASRRLRGEAFF. The CDR3 coding sequence is TGTGCCAGCAGAAGACTGCGGGGGGAAGCTTTCTTT.

The genes are TRBV2 and TRBJ2-5, with D maybe TRBD1 (5 bases). The DNA end is more similar to TRBJ2-7, so the J call may be wrong. This CDR3 comprises 15 residues. Germline V gene data show CDR1 as SNHLY and CDR2 as FYNNEI. CDR3 DNA: TGTGCCAGCAGGGGAAGACAGACCAGCTCCTACGAGCAGTACTTC. This codes for CASRGRQTSSYEQYF.

This rearrangement joins TRBV4-3 to TRBJ1-6; D ambiguous. The germline V and J ends were trimmed by 1 base and 6 bases, with 13 bases remaining between them. CDR1 is LGHNA, CDR2 YSLEER, per germline. The CDR3 is 16 amino acids. CDR3 protein: CASSQGHPAGNSPLHF. CDR3 DNA: TGCGCCAGCAGCCAAGGACACCCGGCGGGTAATTCACCCCTCCACTTT.

In nucleotides, the CDR3 is TGTGCCAGCAGCTTGGAGGGAGGTGGGACCGGGGAGCTGTTTTTT. Amino acids: CASSLEGGGTGELFF. The gene calls are TRBV7-2 and TRBJ2-2; tentative D call: TRBD2 (6 bases). The CDR3 has 15 amino acids. V was clipped by 3 bases and J by 5 bases, with 13 bases between them. Per germline, CDR1 SGHTA and CDR2 FQGNSA.

V and J are TRBV28 and TRBJ2-4; 7 nucleotides line up with TRBD1. There are 16 residues in the CDR3. With 5 bases clipped from V and 3 bases from J, the junction kept 10 bases outside the gene matches. The germline V gene has CDR1 MDHEN and CDR2 SYDVKM. CDR3 sequence: CASSPTGRGDKNIQYF. The CDR3 DNA reads TGTGCCAGCAGTCCGACAGGGAGAGGGGACAAAAACATTCAGTACTTC.

Regarding this clone: Other DNA sequences in the same sample also yield this CDR3. The rearrangement links TRBV5-6 to TRBJ1-1, with 9 bases aligning to TRBD1. V was clipped by 4 bases and J by 2 bases; unmatched bases: 3. The CDR3 is 14 residues long. Germline loops: CDR1 SGHDT, CDR2 YYEEEE. CDR3 coding DNA: TGTGCCAGCAGCCGGGACAGGGCCAACACTGAAGCTTTCTTT. It codes for CASSRDRANTEAFF.

V and J are TRBV18 and TRBJ1-1; tentatively, D is TRBD1 (5 bases). Per the germline V gene, CDR1 is KGHSH and CDR2 is LQKENI. The CDR3 sequence is 17 residues long. V was shortened by 0 bases and J by 1 base, with 15 bases between the two germline ends. The CDR3 nucleotides read TGTGCCAGCTCACCACCTGGCTCAGGGAGGACGAACACTGAAGCTTTCTTT. This codes for CASSPPGSGRTNTEAFF. The full variable domain, its missing parts supplied by reference TRBV18 and TRBJ1-1, is NAGVMQNPRHLVRRRGQEARLRCSPMKGHSHVYWYRQLPEEGLKFMVYLQKENIIDESGMPKERFSAEFPKEGPSILRIQQVVRGDSAAYFCASSPPGSGRTNTEAFFGQGTRLTVV.

The chain employs TRBV7-2 and TRBJ2-7; D perhaps matches TRBD2 (6 bases). CDR3 size: 14 residues. CDR1 SGHTA and CDR2 FQGNSA come from the germline V gene. Trimming cost V 1 base and J 3 bases, with 10 bases left between them. CDR3 nucleotides: TGTGCCAGCAGCTTAGGTGTTAGCGGCTACGAGCAGTACTTC. Translating gives CASSLGVSGYEQYF.

CDR3 residues: CASRSTDTQYF. In nucleotides, the CDR3 is TGTGCCAGCCGGAGCACAGATACGCAGTATTTT. The gene calls are TRBV25-1 and TRBJ2-3, with D unclear. Trimming shortened V by 8 bases and J by 0 bases, and 3 bases separated the two germline ends. Germline assignment: CDR1 MGHDK and CDR2 SYGVNS. This CDR3 is 11 amino acids long.

The V call is TRBV4-3, the J call TRBJ2-1; TRBD1 aligns across 8 bases. The CDR3 totals 14 residues. The J segment lost 9 bases and the V segment lost 1 base, leaving 5 bases of the junction unmatched. Germline V gene sequence: CDR1 LGHNA, CDR2 YSLEER. In DNA, the CDR3 is TGCGCCAGCAGCCAAGGACAGGGGATCAGTGAGCAGTTCTTC. As protein: CASSQGQGISEQFF.

This clone turned up a few times. This chain links TRBV5-6 with TRBJ1-2; TRBD1 aligns across 11 bases. Germline V gives CDR1 SGHDT, CDR2 YYEEEE. After removal of 0 bases from V and 8 bases from J, the junction contained 9 bases not matched to a gene. CDR3 size: 16 residues. CDR3 protein: CASSLGLRDRGNGYTF. CDR3 coding DNA: TGTGCCAGCAGCTTGGGCCTCCGGGACAGGGGGAACGGCTACACCTTC.